These 8 T cell receptor beta chains share one sample of origin, sequenced in a study of blood T cell repertoires in COVID-19. Libraries were prepared by immunoSEQ multiplex PCR; TCRdb keeps only in-frame clonotypes and omits some of them. The table includes about 330,000 clones, about 92% detected once. Sequencing was carried out using PBMCs or T cells enriched from blood (not recorded which). The receptors shown here come from a woman aged 25 to 39 who had recovered from COVID-19.

The gene calls are TRBV6-2 or TRBV6-3 and TRBJ2-7; 10 bases align to TRBD2. The length of the CDR3 is 18 residues. V was pared by 3 bases and J by 2 bases, with 13 bases of the junction left unmatched. The germline CDR1 and CDR2 sequences are MNHEY and SVGEGT. Here the CDR3 reads CASSYPPGLAGAAYEQYF. The DNA for the CDR3 is TGTGCCAGCAGTTATCCCCCGGGGCTAGCGGGAGCAGCCTACGAGCAGTACTTC.

The chain links TRBV19 to TRBJ1-6; D is ambiguous. V gave up 3 bases and J gave up 5 bases, with 8 bases separating them. There are 14 residues in the CDR3. The germline CDR1 and CDR2 sequences are LNHDA and SQIVND (reference sequence). The CDR3 sequence is CASSITRNNSPLHF. In nucleotides, the CDR3 is TGTGCCAGTAGTATCACAAGAAATAATTCACCCCTCCACTTT.

V gene TRBV15 combines with J gene TRBJ1-2; 7 nucleotides align to TRBD1. The V and J ends lost 5 bases and 10 bases, in that order; junction bases with no gene match: 16. CDR1 is LNHNV and CDR2 is YYDKDF in the germline V gene (reference sequence). The CDR3 is made up of 15 amino acids. This CDR3 is CATSRPRDSLPLYTF. CDR3 coding DNA: TGTGCCACCAGCCGACCCCGGGACAGCCTTCCCCTCTACACCTTC.

The CDR3, as DNA: TGTGCCAGCAGCACTAACTCAGGGGTTGACTATGGCTACACCTTC. Translating it yields CASSTNSGVDYGYTF. The V call is TRBV28, the J call TRBJ1-2, with TRBD1 as a possible D gene (6 bases). The V and J ends lost 6 bases and 3 bases respectively, with 17 bases between them. The V gene's germline CDR1 is MDHEN and CDR2 SYDVKM. This CDR3 has 15 amino acids.

The gene calls are TRBV10-3 and TRBJ1-1; D might be TRBD1 (6 bases). The CDR3 has 13 residues. The germline V gene encodes CDR1 ENHRY and CDR2 SYGVKD. V was trimmed by 5 bases and J by 1 base, leaving 8 bases between them. In DNA, the CDR3 is TGTGCCATCAGTATACAGGGGAACACTGAAGCTTTCTTT. Its protein is CAISIQGNTEAFF.

V usage is TRBV18 and J usage is TRBJ1-1, with D possibly being TRBD1 (6 bases). CDR3 length: 13 residues. With 3 bases removed from V and 6 bases from J, the gap between germline ends came to 11 bases. Germline CDR1 and CDR2: KGHSH and LQKENI. In DNA form, the CDR3 reads TGTGCCAGCTCACCTCGAGGACAGTCTGAAGCTTTCTTT. It encodes CASSPRGQSEAFF.

The chain uses TRBV19 and TRBJ1-1, with 7 bases identical to TRBD1. The V gene end was trimmed by 7 bases and the J gene end by 5 bases; junction bases not matched to a gene: 10. Germline CDR1 LNHDA, CDR2 SQIVND (reference sequence). The CDR3 runs 14 residues. The CDR3 DNA reads TGTGCCAGTATTCCGCGACAGGGAAGGACTGAAGCTTTCTTT. It specifies CASIPRQGRTEAFF. The full variable domain, in which reference TRBV19 and TRBJ1-1 provide the parts outside the CDR3, is DGGITQSPKYLFRKEGQNVTLSCEQNLNHDAMYWYRQDPGQGLRLIYYSQIVNDFQKGDIAEGYSVSREKKESFPLTVTSAQKNPTAFYLCASIPRQGRTEAFFGQGTRLTVV.

The sample holds one count of this clone. This chain links TRBV28 with TRBJ2-2, with TRBD2 as a possible D gene (6 bases). The ends were cut back, 6 bases at V and 4 bases at J, with 15 bases in the middle. The CDR3 runs to 15 residues. Germline V CDR1 and CDR2: MDHEN, SYDVKM. In DNA, the CDR3 is TGTGCCAGCAGCCCCAACGGACTACCCACCGGGGAGCTGTTTTTT. Translation: CASSPNGLPTGELFF.